This is a list of T cell receptor beta chains from one sample in a study of blood T cells in healthy people across ages. Via MiXCR, TCRdb re-called the 5' RACE reads, giving one row per CDR3 protein. The sample yields 790,000 or so distinct CDR3 sequences, roughly three fifths seen once. Material for sequencing was blood. These receptors were obtained from a man in his forties in good health. Both conserved end residues are part of each CDR3. The order of the fields is J gene, V gene, clone size, D gene, CDR3 protein, CDR3 DNA. D genes are given only for firm matches. Expanded clones get a size class; other rows say once, few or many, or leave the size out.

j_call: TRBJ2-3
v_call: TRBV24-1
clone_size: .
d_call: TRBD1
cdr3_aa: CATSDSTGTDTDTQYF
cdr3_nt: TGTGCCACCAGTGATTCGACCGGGACAGACACAGATACGCAGTATTTT

j_call: TRBJ1-4
v_call: TRBV4-1
clone_size: once
d_call: .
cdr3_aa: CASSPQMGDEKLFF
cdr3_nt: TGCGCCAGCAGCCCACAGATGGGGGATGAAAAACTGTTTTTT

j_call: TRBJ2-7
v_call: TRBV20-1
clone_size: .
d_call: TRBD2
cdr3_aa: CSAPLPGLAGGSSYEQYF
cdr3_nt: TGCAGTGCACCGCTACCGGGACTAGCGGGAGGTAGCTCCTACGAGCAGTACTTC

j_call: TRBJ2-3
v_call: TRBV6-5
clone_size: .
d_call: .
cdr3_aa: CASSYDGFSTGTPDTQYF
cdr3_nt: TGTGCCAGCAGTTACGACGGGTTCTCTACAGGGACTCCAGATACGCAGTATTTT

j_call: TRBJ2-7
v_call: TRBV20-1
clone_size: .
d_call: TRBD2
cdr3_aa: CSARPQSAGVSYEQYF
cdr3_nt: TGCAGTGCTAGACCTCAGTCAGCGGGAGTCAGCTACGAGCAGTACTTC

j_call: TRBJ2-7
v_call: TRBV9
clone_size: .
d_call: .
cdr3_aa: CASSVAPTNEQYF
cdr3_nt: TGTGCCAGCAGCGTAGCTCCCACTAACGAGCAGTACTTC

j_call: TRBJ2-7
v_call: TRBV4-2
clone_size: few
d_call: TRBD2
cdr3_aa: CASSQGTGLAASYEQYF
cdr3_nt: TGTGCCAGCAGCCAAGGAACGGGACTAGCAGCCTCCTACGAGCAGTACTTC

j_call: TRBJ2-5
v_call: TRBV24-1
clone_size: .
d_call: .
cdr3_aa: CATSGTDHQETQYF
cdr3_nt: TGTGCCACCAGTGGAACGGATCATCAAGAGACCCAGTACTTC

j_call: TRBJ2-7
v_call: TRBV21-1
clone_size: .
d_call: .
cdr3_aa: CASSMVRDYRKGEQYF
cdr3_nt: TGTGCCAGCAGCATGGTCAGGGATTACCGTAAGGGCGAGCAGTACTTC

j_call: TRBJ2-7
v_call: TRBV9
clone_size: .
d_call: TRBD1
cdr3_aa: CASSVSGTGGNGDEQYF
cdr3_nt: TGTGCCAGCAGCGTATCTGGGACAGGGGGAAACGGTGACGAGCAGTACTTC

j_call: TRBJ2-7
v_call: TRBV29-1
clone_size: .
d_call: TRBD2
cdr3_aa: CSASGGLAGYYGQYF
cdr3_nt: TGCAGCGCATCCGGGGGACTAGCGGGATACTACGGGCAGTACTTC

j_call: TRBJ1-2
v_call: TRBV4-2
clone_size: .
d_call: TRBD1
cdr3_aa: CASSLRTGGGYGYTF
cdr3_nt: TGTGCCAGCAGCCTGAGGACAGGTGGAGGGTATGGCTACACCTTC

j_call: TRBJ2-7
v_call: TRBV27
clone_size: .
d_call: .
cdr3_aa: CASSLLNSGTSSQGGQPYEQYF
cdr3_nt: TGTGCCAGCAGTTTGCTCAACTCCGGCACCTCCTCTCAGGGGGGCCAACCCTACGAGCAGTACTTC

j_call: TRBJ2-3
v_call: TRBV24-1
clone_size: .
d_call: TRBD2
cdr3_aa: CATTGRAGGEDTQYF
cdr3_nt: TGTGCCACCACTGGTAGGGCGGGAGGTGAAGATACGCAGTATTTT

j_call: TRBJ1-4
v_call: TRBV14
clone_size: .
d_call: .
cdr3_aa: CASTKNGALNEKLFF
cdr3_nt: TGTGCCAGCACCAAGAACGGAGCACTTAATGAAAAACTGTTTTTT

j_call: TRBJ2-7
v_call: TRBV6-6
clone_size: few
d_call: .
cdr3_aa: CAISPTGPYEQYF
cdr3_nt: TGTGCCATCTCACCCACAGGACCTTACGAGCAGTACTTC

j_call: TRBJ2-5
v_call: TRBV9
clone_size: .
d_call: TRBD1
cdr3_aa: CASSELQGNWETQYF
cdr3_nt: TGTGCCAGCAGCGAATTACAGGGGAATTGGGAGACCCAGTACTTC

j_call: TRBJ2-4
v_call: TRBV6-2/TRBV6-3
clone_size: .
d_call: TRBD2
cdr3_aa: CASRTGTSGPFGIQYF
cdr3_nt: TGTGCCAGCAGAACCGGGACTAGCGGGCCCTTTGGCATTCAGTACTTC

j_call: TRBJ2-7
v_call: TRBV7-8
clone_size: .
d_call: .
cdr3_aa: CASSFDTRYEQYF
cdr3_nt: TGTGCCAGCAGCTTTGACACCCGATACGAGCAGTACTTC

j_call: TRBJ2-3
v_call: TRBV11-2
clone_size: .
d_call: .
cdr3_aa: CASSPSGAHTDTQYF
cdr3_nt: TGTGCCAGCAGCCCCAGTGGGGCGCATACAGATACGCAGTATTTT

j_call: TRBJ2-3
v_call: TRBV14
clone_size: .
d_call: .
cdr3_aa: CASSRGGTSTDTQYF
cdr3_nt: TGTGCCTCTTCCCGGGGCGGAACTAGCACAGATACGCAGTATTTT

j_call: TRBJ2-6
v_call: TRBV20-1
clone_size: .
d_call: .
cdr3_aa: CSAPARVPNSGANVLTF
cdr3_nt: TGCAGTGCCCCGGCTCGGGTTCCTAACTCTGGGGCCAACGTCCTGACTTTC

j_call: TRBJ2-1
v_call: TRBV3-1
clone_size: .
d_call: .
cdr3_aa: CASSQDGNNEQFF
cdr3_nt: TGTGCCAGCAGCCAAGATGGAAACAATGAGCAGTTCTTC

j_call: TRBJ1-5
v_call: TRBV6-2/TRBV6-3
clone_size: .
d_call: .
cdr3_aa: CASSYSIRRTIDQPQHF
cdr3_nt: TGTGCCAGCAGTTACTCGATTCGGAGGACAATTGATCAGCCCCAGCATTTT

j_call: TRBJ1-4
v_call: TRBV9
clone_size: many
d_call: .
cdr3_aa: CASSAQWGNEKLFF
cdr3_nt: TGTGCCAGCAGCGCGCAATGGGGTAATGAAAAACTGTTTTTT

j_call: TRBJ1-4
v_call: TRBV4-1
clone_size: .
d_call: .
cdr3_aa: CASSQELSPANEKLFF
cdr3_nt: TGCGCCAGCAGCCAAGAGCTGAGCCCGGCTAATGAAAAACTGTTTTTT